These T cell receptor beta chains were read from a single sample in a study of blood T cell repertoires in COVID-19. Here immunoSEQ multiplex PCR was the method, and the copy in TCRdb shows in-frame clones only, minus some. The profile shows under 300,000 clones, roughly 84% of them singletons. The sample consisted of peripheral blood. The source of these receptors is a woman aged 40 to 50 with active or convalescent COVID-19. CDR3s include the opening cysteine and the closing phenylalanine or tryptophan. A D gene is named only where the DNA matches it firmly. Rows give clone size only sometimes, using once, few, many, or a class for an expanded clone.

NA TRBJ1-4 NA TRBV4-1 CASRAGGVGEKLFF TGCGCCAGCAGAGCGGGGGGCGTTGGTGAAAAACTGTTTTTT
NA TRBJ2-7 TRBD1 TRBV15 CATSRPGQGGRNEQYF TGTGCCACCAGCAGACCCGGACAGGGTGGCAGAAACGAGCAGTACTTC
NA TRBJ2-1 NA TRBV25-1 CASMTGVPYNEQFF TGTGCCAGCATGACGGGTGTTCCCTACAATGAGCAGTTCTTC
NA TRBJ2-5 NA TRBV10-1 CASSESTGNQETQYF TGCGCCAGCAGTGAGTCGACGGGGAACCAAGAGACCCAGTACTTC
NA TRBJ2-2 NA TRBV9 CASKGGGHPNTGELFF TGTGCCAGCAAAGGCGGGGGACATCCGAACACCGGGGAGCTGTTTTTT
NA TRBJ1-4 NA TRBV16 CASSQVRRNEKLFF TGTGCCAGCAGCCAAGTACGTCGGAATGAAAAACTGTTTTTT
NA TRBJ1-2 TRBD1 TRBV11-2 CASSYNRGSLYGYTF TGTGCCAGCAGCTACAACAGGGGTTCCCTTTATGGCTACACCTTC
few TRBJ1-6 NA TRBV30 CAWRLEGDSPLHF TGTGCCTGGAGGCTCGAGGGTGATTCACCCCTCCACTTT
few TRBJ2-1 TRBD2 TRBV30 CACAGGGNEQFF TGTGCCTGCGCGGGGGGGGGAAATGAGCAGTTCTTC
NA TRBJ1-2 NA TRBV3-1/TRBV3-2 CASSLTEGGYTF TGTGCCAGCAGCCTCACCGAGGGAGGCTACACCTTC
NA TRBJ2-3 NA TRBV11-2 CATSRRRADTQYF TGTGCCACATCGAGGAGGAGGGCAGATACGCAGTATTTT
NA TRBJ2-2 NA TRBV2 CASSYRGGTGELFF TGTGCCAGCAGCTACAGGGGAGGAACCGGGGAGCTGTTTTTT
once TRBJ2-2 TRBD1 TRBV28 CASGPSGRGRRTGELFF TGTGCCAGCGGTCCCTCAGGTAGGGGGCGTCGAACCGGGGAGCTGTTTTTT
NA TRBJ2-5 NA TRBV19 CASSTPSTRGETQYF TGTGCCAGTAGTACCCCGAGTACGAGAGGGGAGACCCAGTACTTC
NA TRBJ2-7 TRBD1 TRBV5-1 CASRLTGGWIYEQYF TGCGCCAGCAGGTTAACAGGGGGGTGGATCTACGAGCAGTACTTC
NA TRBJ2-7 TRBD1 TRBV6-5 CASRLWDRGVDEQYF TGTGCCAGCAGACTGTGGGACAGGGGTGTGGACGAGCAGTACTTC
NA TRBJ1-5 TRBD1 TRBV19 CASSTGQGAFQPQHF TGTGCCAGTAGTACGGGACAGGGGGCATTTCAGCCCCAGCATTTT
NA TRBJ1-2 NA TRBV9 CASSVGSGVGGGYTF TGTGCCAGCAGCGTAGGTTCAGGGGTAGGTGGTGGCTACACCTTC
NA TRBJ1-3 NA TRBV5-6 CASSHGTLSGNTIYF TGTGCCAGCAGCCACGGGACTCTTTCTGGAAACACCATATATTTT
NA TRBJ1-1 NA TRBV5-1 CASSFGGDTEAFF TGCGCCAGCAGCTTCGGGGGTGACACTGAAGCTTTCTTT
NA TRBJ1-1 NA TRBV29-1 CSVANTEAFF TGCAGCGTTGCAAACACTGAAGCTTTCTTT
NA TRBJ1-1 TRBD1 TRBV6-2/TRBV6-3 CASSSPDRSGPAFF TGTGCCAGCAGTTCTCCGGACAGGAGCGGCCCAGCTTTCTTT
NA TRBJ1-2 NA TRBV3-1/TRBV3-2 CASSQQGFNYGYTF TGTGCCAGCAGCCAACAGGGGTTTAACTATGGCTACACCTTC
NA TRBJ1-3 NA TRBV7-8 CASSPALLSGNTIYF TGTGCCAGCAGCCCAGCTCTCCTCTCTGGAAACACCATATATTTT
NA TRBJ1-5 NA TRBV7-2 CASSLDRWQPQHF TGTGCCAGCAGCTTAGACAGGTGGCAGCCCCAGCATTTT
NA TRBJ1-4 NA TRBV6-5 CASSYRLEGNEKLFF TGTGCCAGCAGTTACCGGCTGGAGGGGAATGAAAAACTGTTTTTT
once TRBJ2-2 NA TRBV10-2 CASSPGLRRELFF TGCGCCAGCAGTCCAGGACTTCGTCGGGAGCTGTTTTTT
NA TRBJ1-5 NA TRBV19 CASSTRQTYSNQPQHF TGTGCCAGTAGTACCCGACAGACATATAGCAATCAGCCCCAGCATTTT
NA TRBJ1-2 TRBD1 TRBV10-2 CASSEGGTGSLHGYTF TGCGCCAGCAGTGAGGGCGGGACAGGATCTCTACATGGCTACACCTTC
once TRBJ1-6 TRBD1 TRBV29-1 CSVENPGQGRSLHF TGCAGCGTTGAAAACCCGGGACAGGGTAGGTCCCTCCACTTT
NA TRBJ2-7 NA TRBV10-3 CAITSGATYEQYF TGTGCCATCACCTCGGGAGCCACCTACGAGCAGTACTTC
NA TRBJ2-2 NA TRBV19 CASSIQGGIGNTGELFF TGTGCCAGTAGTATACAGGGGGGAATTGGAAACACCGGGGAGCTGTTTTTT
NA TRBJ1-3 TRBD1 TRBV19 CASSTSGTGDGNTIYF TGTGCCAGTAGCACCTCGGGGACAGGGGACGGAAACACCATATATTTT
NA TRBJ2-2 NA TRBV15 CATSRDWGRDTGELFF TGTGCCACCAGCAGAGATTGGGGCAGGGACACCGGGGAGCTGTTTTTT
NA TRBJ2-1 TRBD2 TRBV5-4 CASSLGGGYYNEQFF TGTGCCAGCAGCTTGGGCGGGGGGTACTACAATGAGCAGTTCTTC
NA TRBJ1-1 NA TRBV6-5 CASGRGDFEAFF TGTGCCAGCGGAAGAGGGGACTTTGAAGCTTTCTTT
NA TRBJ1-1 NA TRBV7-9 CASSLEGSAGEAFF TGTGCCAGCAGCTTAGAAGGTAGTGCAGGTGAAGCTTTCTTT
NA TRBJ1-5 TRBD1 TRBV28 CASTTGQVNQPQHF TGTGCCAGCACCACCGGACAGGTCAATCAGCCCCAGCATTTT
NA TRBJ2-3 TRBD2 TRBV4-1 CASSQGWGGSTDTQYF TGCGCCAGCAGCCAAGGTTGGGGGGGTAGCACAGATACGCAGTATTTT
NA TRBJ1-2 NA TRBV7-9 CASRTQGRNYGYTF TGTGCCAGCAGAACACAGGGACGGAACTATGGCTACACCTTC
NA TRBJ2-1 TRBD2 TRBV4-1 CASSRASGGSYNEQFF TGCGCCAGCAGCCGAGCTAGCGGGGGCTCTTACAATGAGCAGTTCTTC
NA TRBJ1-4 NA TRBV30 CAWSRGQRNEKLFF TGTGCCTGGAGTCGCGGGCAGAGGAATGAAAAACTGTTTTTT
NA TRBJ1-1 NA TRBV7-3 CASSLEATNTEAFF TGTGCCAGCAGCTTAGAGGCCACCAACACTGAAGCTTTCTTT
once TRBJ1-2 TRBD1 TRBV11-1 CASSSNPGQGNGYTF TGTGCCAGCAGCTCAAATCCGGGACAGGGAAATGGCTACACCTTC
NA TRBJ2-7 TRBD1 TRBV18 CASSLSGGARDEQYF TGTGCCAGCTCACTCTCAGGGGGCGCCCGGGACGAGCAGTACTTC
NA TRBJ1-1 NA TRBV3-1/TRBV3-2 CASSPRTAQAFF TGTGCCAGCAGCCCGAGGACAGCACAAGCTTTCTTT
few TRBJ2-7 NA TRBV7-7 CASSLGAGAGAYEQYF TGTGCCAGCAGCTTAGGGGCAGGGGCCGGCGCCTACGAGCAGTACTTC
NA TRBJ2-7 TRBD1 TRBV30 CACRGNGYEQYF TGTGCCTGCAGGGGGAACGGATACGAGCAGTACTTC
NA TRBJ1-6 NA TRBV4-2 CASSQDTGSYNSPLHF TGTGCCAGCAGCCAAGATACGGGGTCCTATAATTCACCCCTCCACTTT
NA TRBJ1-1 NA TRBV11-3 CASSHRVNTEAFF TGTGCCAGCAGCCACAGGGTGAACACTGAAGCTTTCTTT